This TCR beta chain derives from a study of cytomegalovirus exposure and HLA in healthy donors. V gave up 4 bases and J gave up 4 bases, with 8 bases separating them. The CDR3 totals 13 residues. Germline V gives CDR1 LNHDA, CDR2 SQIVND (reference sequence). Comment on this clone: Its antigen is currently unknown.

Use of 60 Vbeta and 13 Jbeta primers characterized the PCR. Using immunoSEQ multiplex PCR, the repertoire was profiled, and TCRdb retains in-frame clones only, with some absent. This table holds about 230,000 clones, 78% found once. Study-level results: Being productive about 87% or about 30% of the time was typical of most TCR beta V segments in an earlier analysis. Later on, analysis showed that most CMV-associated TCR beta chains appeared to be HLA-restricted.

The rearrangement uses TRBV19 and TRBJ1-3; D is undetermined. Sequenced input: PBMCs. The source of this sequence is a boy younger than 18 in good health and CMV-seronegative. This CDR3 is CASSSIPGNTIYF. The CDR3 DNA is TGTGCCAGTAGTAGTATCCCCGGAAACACCATATATTTT.